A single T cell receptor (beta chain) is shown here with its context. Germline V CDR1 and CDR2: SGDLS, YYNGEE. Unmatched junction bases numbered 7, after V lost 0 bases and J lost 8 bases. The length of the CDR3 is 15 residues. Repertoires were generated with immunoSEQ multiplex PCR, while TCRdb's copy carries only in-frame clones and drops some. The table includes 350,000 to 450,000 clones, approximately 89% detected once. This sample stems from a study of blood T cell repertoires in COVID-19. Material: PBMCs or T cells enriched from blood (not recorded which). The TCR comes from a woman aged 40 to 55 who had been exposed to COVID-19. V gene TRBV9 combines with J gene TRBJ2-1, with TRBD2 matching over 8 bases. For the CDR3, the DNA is TGTGCCAGCAGCGTAGAAAGCGGGAGAGGGGATGAGCAGTTCTTC. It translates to CASSVESGRGDEQFF.